A single sample gave rise to the 9 T cell receptor beta chains below, sequenced in a study of monozygotic twins with inflammatory bowel disease. TCRdb reprocessed the 5' RACE reads; each CDR3 protein has one entry and no DNA is given. The specimen's table records under 130,000 distinct CDR3 sequences. The sample comprised blood. Receptor source: a human donor with ulcerative colitis or Crohn's disease, or a healthy co-twin of an affected twin (not recorded which).

The chain has TRBV30 and TRBJ2-4. Germline V gene lookup returns CDR1 GTSNPN and CDR2 SVGIG (reference sequence). There are 13 residues in the CDR3. This CDR3 reads CAWSRRVKNIQYF.

The CDR3 is CASSGQEGLAGVTYEQYF. This sequence joins TRBV7-8 and TRBJ2-7; without DNA, the TCRdb call of TRBD2 cannot be checked. CDR1 SGHVS and CDR2 FQNEAQ come from the germline V gene. The CDR3 is made up of 18 amino acids.

The J gene is TRBJ2-5, the V gene TRBV7-9. The germline V gene has CDR1 SEHNR and CDR2 FQNEAQ (reference sequence). The CDR3 length is 14 residues. The CDR3 sequence: CASSLDSYQETQYF.

The chain is built from TRBV7-8 and TRBJ2-7; the D call from TCRdb, TRBD1, cannot be confirmed without DNA. Germline CDR1 reads SGHVS; CDR2 reads FQNEAQ. The CDR3 has 14 amino acids. The CDR3 loop reads CASSSGQGDHEQYF. The full variable domain, its missing parts supplied by reference TRBV7-8 and TRBJ2-7, is GAGVSQSPRYKVAKRGQDVALRCDPISGHVSLFWYQQALGQGPEFLTYFQNEAQLDKSGLPSDRFFAERPEGSVSTLKIQRTQQEDSAVYLCASSSGQGDHEQYFGPGTRLTVT.

This chain links TRBV28 with TRBJ2-3; TCRdb's assignment of TRBD1 cannot be checked, as there is no DNA. This CDR3 spans 14 amino acids. The germline gives CDR1 MDHEN, CDR2 SYDVKM. The CDR3 protein is CASTPGGSTDTQYF. The variable domain in full, completed from reference TRBV28 and TRBJ2-3, reads DVKVTQSSRYLVKRTGEKVFLECVQDMDHENMFWYRQDPGLGLRLIYFSYDVKMKEKGDIPEGYSVSREKKERFSLILESASTNQTSMYLCASTPGGSTDTQYFGPGTRLTVL.

The chain links TRBV9 to TRBJ2-1; with no DNA, the TCRdb D assignment of TRBD1 cannot be verified. The CDR3 has 13 residues. The germline gives CDR1 SGDLS, CDR2 YYNGEE. CDR3 sequence: CASSEAPRDEQFF. The full variable domain, its missing parts supplied by reference TRBV9 and TRBJ2-1, is DSGVTQTPKHLITATGQRVTLRCSPRSGDLSVYWYQQSLDQGLQFLIQYYNGEERAKGNILERFSAQQFPDLHSELNLSSLELGDSALYFCASSEAPRDEQFFGPGTRLTVL.

The chain combines TRBV7-2 with TRBJ2-2; TCRdb's D call of TRBD1 is untestable without DNA. CDR3 length equals 15 residues. Germline V CDR1 and CDR2: SGHTA, FQGNSA. This chain's CDR3 is CASSLGPRASGELFF.

The rearrangement links TRBV5-1 to TRBJ2-1; TCRdb designates TRBD2, a call that cannot be tested without DNA. This CDR3 is 14 amino acids long. The germline gives CDR1 SGHRS, CDR2 YFSETQ. The CDR3 sequence: CASRLALGPTEQFF. The complete variable domain, with remaining parts taken from reference TRBV5-1 and TRBJ2-1, reads KAGVTQTPRYLIKTRGQQVTLSCSPISGHRSVSWYQQTPGQGLQFLFEYFSETQRNKGNFPGRFSGRQFSNSRSEMNVSTLELGDSALYLCASRLALGPTEQFFGPGTRLTVL.

The chain links TRBV10-3 to TRBJ2-3. Germline-derived CDR1 and CDR2 are ENHRY and SYGVKD. CDR3 size: 14 residues. CDR3 loop: CAISDNGNTDTQYF.